This T cell receptor (beta chain) is drawn from a study of graft-versus-host responses after intestinal transplantation. Generated by immunoSEQ multiplex PCR, the TCRdb table keeps only in-frame clones and is missing some. The sample holds 9,900 or so clones; almost 95% are singletons and the top ten take about 3.7%. Germline V lookup: CDR1 SQVTM, CDR2 ANQGSEA. The CDR3 loop spans 13 amino acids. V lost 3 bases to trimming and J lost 7 bases, with 16 bases between them. The chain uses TRBV29-1 and TRBJ2-7, with a possible D match to TRBD2 (5 bases). The receptor's source is a human patient who received an intestinal transplant, so some T cells may come from the graft donor. The input for sequencing was PBMCs, taken more than 40 days after intestinal transplantation. The CDR3 spells CSVEVTIMGEQYF. DNA of the CDR3: TGCAGCGTTGAGGTGACTATAATGGGTGAGCAGTACTTC.